This entry describes one T cell receptor beta chain. Its antigen remains unidentified. This sample was included in a study of cytomegalovirus exposure and HLA in healthy donors. Study-wide results and caveats: In vitro checks showed that a few CMV-associated chains really do target CMV antigens.

This CDR3 has 19 amino acids. Germline CDR1 and CDR2: LGHNA and YSLEER. Deletions cut 0 bases from V and 3 bases from J, with 21 bases between. PCR primers comprised 60 Vbeta and 13 Jbeta primers. The table came from immunoSEQ multiplex PCR; TCRdb's copy has only in-frame clones and leaves some out. Among about 160,000 clones listed, about 77% were seen once. The clonotype comes from a woman between 45 and 60 years old in good health and CMV-seronegative. This chain connects TRBV4-3 to TRBJ1-3; D remains unclear. The material sequenced was PBMCs. For the CDR3, the DNA is TGCGCCAGCAGCCAAGACCTATACGACGCGGGGTTATTTGGAAACACCATATATTTT. Its protein is CASSQDLYDAGLFGNTIYF.